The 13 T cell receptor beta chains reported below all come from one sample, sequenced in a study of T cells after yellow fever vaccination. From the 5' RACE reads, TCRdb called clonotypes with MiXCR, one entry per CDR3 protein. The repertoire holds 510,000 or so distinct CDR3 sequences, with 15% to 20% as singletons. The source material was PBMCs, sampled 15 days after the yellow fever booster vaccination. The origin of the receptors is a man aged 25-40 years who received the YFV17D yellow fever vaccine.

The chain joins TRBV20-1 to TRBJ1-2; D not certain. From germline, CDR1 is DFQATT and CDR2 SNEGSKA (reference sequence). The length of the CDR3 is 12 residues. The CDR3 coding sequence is TGCACCTCGCGTGAAGGGCTCCATGGCTACACCTTC. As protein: CTSREGLHGYTF.

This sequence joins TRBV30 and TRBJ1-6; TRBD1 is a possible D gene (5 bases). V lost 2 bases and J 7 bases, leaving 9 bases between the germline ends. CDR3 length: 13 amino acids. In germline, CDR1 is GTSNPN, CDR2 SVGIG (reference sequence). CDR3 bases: TGTGCCTGGAGTTCAGGGAGCAATTCACCCCTCCACTTT. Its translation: CAWSSGSNSPLHF.

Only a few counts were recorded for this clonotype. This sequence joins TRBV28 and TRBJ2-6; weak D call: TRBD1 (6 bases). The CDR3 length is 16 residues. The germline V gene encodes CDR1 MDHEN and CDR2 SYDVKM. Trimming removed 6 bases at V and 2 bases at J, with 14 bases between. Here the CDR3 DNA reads TGTGCCAGCAGCCTTTCAGGGGATACTGGGGCCAACGTCCTGACTTTC. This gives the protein CASSLSGDTGANVLTF.

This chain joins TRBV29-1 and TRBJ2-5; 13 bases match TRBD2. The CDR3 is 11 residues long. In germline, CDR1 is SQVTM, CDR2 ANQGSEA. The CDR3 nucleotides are TGCACCGGAACTAGCGGGAGGGCTACGTACTTC. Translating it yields CTGTSGRATYF.

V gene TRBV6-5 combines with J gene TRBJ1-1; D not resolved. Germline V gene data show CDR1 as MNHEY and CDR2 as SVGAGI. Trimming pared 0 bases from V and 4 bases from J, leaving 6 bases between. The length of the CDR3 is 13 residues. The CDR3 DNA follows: TGTGCCAGCAGTTACTCTATTAGCACTGAAGCTTTCTTT. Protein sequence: CASSYSISTEAFF.

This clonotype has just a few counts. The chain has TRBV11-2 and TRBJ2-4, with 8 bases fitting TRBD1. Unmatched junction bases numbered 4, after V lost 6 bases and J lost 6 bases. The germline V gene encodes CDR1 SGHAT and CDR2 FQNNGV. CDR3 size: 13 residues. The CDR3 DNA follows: TGTGCCAGCAGGTCAGGGGGCCTAAACATTCAGTACTTC. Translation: CASRSGGLNIQYF.

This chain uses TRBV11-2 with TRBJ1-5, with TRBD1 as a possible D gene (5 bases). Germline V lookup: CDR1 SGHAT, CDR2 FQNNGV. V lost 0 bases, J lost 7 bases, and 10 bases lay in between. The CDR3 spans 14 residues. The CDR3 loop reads CASSLERGGQPQHF. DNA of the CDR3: TGTGCCAGCAGCTTAGAAAGGGGAGGACAGCCCCAGCATTTT.

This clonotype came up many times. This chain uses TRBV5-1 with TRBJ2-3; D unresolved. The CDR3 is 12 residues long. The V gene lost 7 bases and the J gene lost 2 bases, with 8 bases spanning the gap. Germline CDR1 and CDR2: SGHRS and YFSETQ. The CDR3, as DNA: TGCGCCAGCGCGTTTCTCACAGATACGCAGTATTTT. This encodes CASAFLTDTQYF. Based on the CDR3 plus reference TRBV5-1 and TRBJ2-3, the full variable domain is KAGVTQTPRYLIKTRGQQVTLSCSPISGHRSVSWYQQTPGQGLQFLFEYFSETQRNKGNFPGRFSGRQFSNSRSEMNVSTLELGDSALYLCASAFLTDTQYFGPGTRLTVL.

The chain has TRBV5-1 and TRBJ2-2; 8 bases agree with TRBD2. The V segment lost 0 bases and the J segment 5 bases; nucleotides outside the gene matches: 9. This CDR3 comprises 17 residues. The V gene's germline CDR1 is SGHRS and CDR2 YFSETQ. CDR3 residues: CASSLVPSSGQTGELFF. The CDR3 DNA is TGCGCCAGCAGCTTGGTGCCCTCTAGCGGGCAAACCGGGGAGCTGTTTTTT.

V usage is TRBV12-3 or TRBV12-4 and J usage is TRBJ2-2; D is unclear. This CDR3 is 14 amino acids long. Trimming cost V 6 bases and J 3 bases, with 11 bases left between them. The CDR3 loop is CASSPSRDTGELFF. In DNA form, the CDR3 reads TGTGCCAGCAGCCCAAGCCGGGACACCGGGGAGCTGTTTTTT.

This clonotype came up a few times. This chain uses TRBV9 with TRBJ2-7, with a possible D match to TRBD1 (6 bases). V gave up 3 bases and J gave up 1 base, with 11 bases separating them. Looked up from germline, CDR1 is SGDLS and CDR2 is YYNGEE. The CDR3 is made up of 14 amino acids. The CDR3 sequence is CASSGGTFSYEQYF. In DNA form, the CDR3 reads TGTGCCAGCAGCGGAGGGACATTTTCCTACGAGCAGTACTTC.

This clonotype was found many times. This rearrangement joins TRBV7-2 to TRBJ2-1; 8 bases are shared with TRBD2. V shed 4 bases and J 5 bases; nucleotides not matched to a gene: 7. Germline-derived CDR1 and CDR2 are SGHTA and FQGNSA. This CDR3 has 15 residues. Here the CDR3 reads CASSWSGSGDNEQFF. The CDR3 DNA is TGTGCCAGCAGCTGGAGCGGGAGTGGAGACAATGAGCAGTTCTTC.

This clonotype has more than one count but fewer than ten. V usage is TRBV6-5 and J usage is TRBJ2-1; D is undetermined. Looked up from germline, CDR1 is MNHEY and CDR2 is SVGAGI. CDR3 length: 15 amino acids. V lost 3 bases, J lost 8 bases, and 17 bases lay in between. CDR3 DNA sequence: TGTGCCAGCAGTTATGAGGCCCGATGGTGGGATGAGCAGTTCTTC. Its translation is CASSYEARWWDEQFF.